The clone carrying this T cell receptor (beta chain) was observed a few times. What it recognizes is unknown. Germline V lookup: CDR1 SQVTM, CDR2 ANQGSEA. Trimming took off 4 bases at V and 2 bases at J, with 5 bases between the two ends. CDR3 length equals 11 residues. The sample originates from a study of cytomegalovirus exposure and HLA in healthy donors. PCR involved 60 Vbeta and 13 Jbeta primers. Sequenced by immunoSEQ multiplex PCR; TCRdb stores in-frame clones only, minus some. The data contain more than 85,000 clones, about 80% of them singletons. Regarding the study as a whole: It was taken for granted in presence/absence analyses that sequencing depth across donors was roughly uniform.

The sample consisted of PBMCs. This rearrangement joins TRBV29-1 to TRBJ1-1; D unresolved. The sequence was obtained from a man younger than 45 in good health and CMV-seropositive. CDR3 sequence: CSVGHNTEAFF. CDR3 DNA: TGCAGCGTTGGACATAACACTGAAGCTTTCTTT.